The following is a TCR beta chain sequence with its context. Its antigen is not identified. V lost 6 bases, J lost 5 bases, and 7 bases stayed unmatched. CDR1 is SEHNR, CDR2 FQNEAQ, per germline (reference sequence). CDR3 length: 14 amino acids. The data were obtained in a study of vaccination and CD4 T cells after COVID-19. Researchers used the Oncomine TCR Beta short-read assay to sequence DNA from cultured CD4+ T cells. TCRdb recomputed calls from the PCR reads with MiXCR, one row per CDR3 protein. In the table there are over 14,000 distinct CDR3 sequences, around 56% of which are singletons. Treatment of the sample: approximately 10-day PBMC culture with coronavirus spike peptide pools or control peptides (ViraFEST assay).

The rearrangement joins TRBV7-9 to TRBJ1-5; 7 positions match TRBD1. Sequenced sample: CD4+ T cells from blood, cultured in vitro. This sequence was found in a human donor who had recovered from COVID-19. CDR3: CASRRAGGDQPQHF. In nucleotides, the CDR3 is TGTGCCAGCAGACGCGCAGGGGGGGATCAGCCCCAGCATTTT.